This is a list of T cell receptor beta chains from one sample in a study of T cell responses to AZD1222 COVID-19 vaccine. Clones were sequenced by immunoSEQ multiplex PCR, and TCRdb holds only the in-frame ones, with some missing. The sample shows fewer than 100,000 clones, 75% to 90% of them seen only once. The input for sequencing was peripheral blood, taken 28 days after the second AZD1222 dose. The receptors originated from an adult who received the AZD1222 COVID-19 vaccine. The CDR3 runs from the conserved cysteine through the conserved F or W. Fields, in order: D gene, V gene, clone size, J gene, CDR3 protein, CDR3 DNA. A D gene is named only where the DNA matches it firmly. Clone size is shown for a subset of rows, as once, few, many or a class of expanded clone.

D gene: NA
V gene: TRBV19
clone size: NA
J gene: TRBJ2-5
CDR3 protein: CASSIAGGEAETQYF
CDR3 DNA: TGTGCCAGTAGTATAGCGGGGGGCGAAGCAGAGACCCAGTACTTC

D gene: TRBD1
V gene: TRBV15
clone size: NA
J gene: TRBJ2-2
CDR3 protein: CATSRDYRRGQGNTGELFF
CDR3 DNA: TGTGCCACCAGCAGAGATTACCGGAGGGGACAGGGGAACACCGGGGAGCTGTTTTTT

D gene: NA
V gene: TRBV10-3
clone size: NA
J gene: TRBJ1-5
CDR3 protein: CAISAGVGNQPQHF
CDR3 DNA: TGTGCCATCAGTGCGGGGGTCGGCAATCAGCCCCAGCATTTT

D gene: TRBD2
V gene: TRBV6-5
clone size: NA
J gene: TRBJ2-3
CDR3 protein: CASRETSGVSDTQYF
CDR3 DNA: TGTGCCAGCAGAGAGACTAGCGGGGTGTCAGATACGCAGTATTTT

D gene: TRBD1
V gene: TRBV2
clone size: NA
J gene: TRBJ2-7
CDR3 protein: CASRGQEIDYEQYF
CDR3 DNA: TGTGCCAGCAGGGGACAGGAGATAGACTACGAGCAGTACTTC

D gene: TRBD1
V gene: TRBV5-1
clone size: NA
J gene: TRBJ1-1
CDR3 protein: CASSKEGTGDAEAFF
CDR3 DNA: TGCGCCAGCAGCAAAGAGGGGACAGGGGACGCTGAAGCTTTCTTT

D gene: NA
V gene: TRBV7-2
clone size: NA
J gene: TRBJ1-1
CDR3 protein: CASSPHQNTEAFF
CDR3 DNA: TGTGCCAGCAGCCCACATCAGAACACTGAAGCTTTCTTT

D gene: TRBD1
V gene: TRBV4-1
clone size: NA
J gene: TRBJ2-3
CDR3 protein: CASSRQGQGAGGSYTDTQYF
CDR3 DNA: TGCGCCAGCAGTCGTCAGGGACAGGGGGCGGGCGGGTCTTACACAGATACGCAGTATTTT

D gene: TRBD1
V gene: TRBV4-1
clone size: NA
J gene: TRBJ1-1
CDR3 protein: CASSQRDSLTGPTEAFF
CDR3 DNA: TGCGCCAGCAGCCAACGGGATTCCTTGACAGGGCCCACTGAAGCTTTCTTT

D gene: NA
V gene: TRBV18
clone size: NA
J gene: TRBJ1-5
CDR3 protein: CASSRGGNQPQHF
CDR3 DNA: TGTGCCAGCTCCCGGGGGGGCAATCAGCCCCAGCATTTT

D gene: NA
V gene: TRBV5-1
clone size: NA
J gene: TRBJ2-7
CDR3 protein: CASSPGRGFYEQYF
CDR3 DNA: TGCGCCAGCAGCCCGGGACGAGGATTCTACGAGCAGTACTTC

D gene: NA
V gene: TRBV3-1/TRBV3-2
clone size: NA
J gene: TRBJ1-6
CDR3 protein: CASTVRGNSPLHF
CDR3 DNA: TGTGCCAGCACCGTTCGGGGGAATTCACCCCTCCACTTT

D gene: TRBD1
V gene: TRBV12-3/TRBV12-4
clone size: few
J gene: TRBJ2-7
CDR3 protein: CASSLGTGPEQYF
CDR3 DNA: TGTGCCAGCAGTCTAGGGACAGGCCCAGAGCAGTACTTC

D gene: TRBD1
V gene: TRBV5-1
clone size: few
J gene: TRBJ2-2
CDR3 protein: CASRRTPGQGAGTGELFF
CDR3 DNA: TGCGCCAGCAGGCGAACCCCGGGACAGGGGGCGGGCACCGGGGAGCTGTTTTTT

D gene: TRBD1
V gene: TRBV15
clone size: NA
J gene: TRBJ1-6
CDR3 protein: CATSRDLLGQNNSPLHF
CDR3 DNA: TGTGCCACCAGCAGAGATTTATTGGGACAGAATAATTCACCCCTCCACTTT

D gene: NA
V gene: TRBV28
clone size: NA
J gene: TRBJ1-2
CDR3 protein: CASSSSPLYGYTF
CDR3 DNA: TGTGCCAGCAGTTCTTCACCTCTCTATGGCTACACCTTC

D gene: NA
V gene: TRBV3-1/TRBV3-2
clone size: NA
J gene: TRBJ2-3
CDR3 protein: CASSQGAGTTTDTQYF
CDR3 DNA: TGTGCCAGCAGCCAGGGGGCTGGCACTACCACAGATACGCAGTATTTT

D gene: NA
V gene: TRBV19
clone size: NA
J gene: TRBJ2-7
CDR3 protein: CASSEGPYEQYF
CDR3 DNA: TGTGCCAGTAGTGAGGGACCCTACGAGCAGTACTTC

D gene: NA
V gene: TRBV6-1
clone size: once
J gene: TRBJ1-5
CDR3 protein: CASSEAGERGQPQHF
CDR3 DNA: TGTGCCAGCAGTGAAGCTGGAGAACGGGGTCAGCCCCAGCATTTT

D gene: NA
V gene: TRBV5-4
clone size: NA
J gene: TRBJ2-5
CDR3 protein: CASSFWGALRETQYF
CDR3 DNA: TGTGCCAGCAGCTTTTGGGGGGCCCTCCGGGAGACCCAGTACTTC

D gene: NA
V gene: TRBV18
clone size: NA
J gene: TRBJ2-2
CDR3 protein: CASSLKNGAGELFF
CDR3 DNA: TGTGCCAGCTCTCTCAAGAATGGCGCGGGGGAGCTGTTTTTT

D gene: NA
V gene: TRBV4-1
clone size: NA
J gene: TRBJ1-2
CDR3 protein: CASSQPRDYGYTF
CDR3 DNA: TGCGCCAGCAGCCAACCGAGGGACTATGGCTACACCTTC

D gene: TRBD2
V gene: TRBV7-2
clone size: once
J gene: TRBJ2-1
CDR3 protein: CASSLVAGGSYNEQFF
CDR3 DNA: TGTGCCAGCAGCTTAGTAGCGGGGGGATCCTACAATGAGCAGTTCTTC

D gene: NA
V gene: TRBV12-3/TRBV12-4
clone size: NA
J gene: TRBJ1-4
CDR3 protein: CASSLFVGEKLFF
CDR3 DNA: TGTGCCAGCAGTTTATTCGTCGGCGAAAAACTGTTTTTT

D gene: TRBD1
V gene: TRBV28
clone size: NA
J gene: TRBJ1-6
CDR3 protein: CASTSRTGYNSPLHF
CDR3 DNA: TGTGCCAGCACCTCTAGGACAGGCTACAATTCACCCCTCCACTTT

D gene: NA
V gene: TRBV28
clone size: NA
J gene: TRBJ1-3
CDR3 protein: CASSWPPGNTIYF
CDR3 DNA: TGTGCCAGCAGTTGGCCACCTGGAAACACCATATATTTT

D gene: TRBD1
V gene: TRBV24-1
clone size: NA
J gene: TRBJ2-4
CDR3 protein: CATSDTTAGGEWNIQYF
CDR3 DNA: TGTGCCACCAGTGATACAACCGCAGGGGGTGAGTGGAACATTCAGTACTTC

D gene: NA
V gene: TRBV27
clone size: once
J gene: TRBJ1-6
CDR3 protein: CASTIKGSYNSPLHF
CDR3 DNA: TGTGCCAGCACCATAAAGGGCTCCTATAATTCACCCCTCCACTTT

D gene: NA
V gene: TRBV16
clone size: NA
J gene: TRBJ2-6
CDR3 protein: CASSQSGFSGANVLTF
CDR3 DNA: TGTGCCAGCAGCCAATCAGGATTCTCTGGGGCCAACGTCCTGACTTTC

D gene: NA
V gene: TRBV27
clone size: NA
J gene: TRBJ1-3
CDR3 protein: CASSIRSGNTIYF
CDR3 DNA: TGTGCCAGCTCCATCCGCTCTGGAAACACCATATATTTT

D gene: TRBD2
V gene: TRBV7-3
clone size: NA
J gene: TRBJ2-3
CDR3 protein: CASSLLAGGPDTQYF
CDR3 DNA: TGTGCCAGCAGCTTACTAGCGGGGGGGCCTGATACGCAGTATTTT

D gene: TRBD1
V gene: TRBV11-3
clone size: NA
J gene: TRBJ2-3
CDR3 protein: CASSLRQGDTQYF
CDR3 DNA: TGTGCCAGCAGCTTAAGACAGGGAGATACGCAGTATTTT

D gene: NA
V gene: TRBV15
clone size: NA
J gene: TRBJ1-1
CDR3 protein: CATSFRTPASGEAFF
CDR3 DNA: TGTGCCACCAGCTTTCGGACTCCCGCCAGCGGTGAAGCTTTCTTT

D gene: NA
V gene: TRBV2
clone size: NA
J gene: TRBJ1-2
CDR3 protein: CASSSGSNYGYTF
CDR3 DNA: TGTGCCAGCAGCTCCGGGTCAAACTATGGCTACACCTTC

D gene: NA
V gene: TRBV21-1
clone size: NA
J gene: TRBJ1-2
CDR3 protein: CASSKGRFGQSRCGYTF
CDR3 DNA: TGTGCCAGCAGCAAAGGCAGGTTCGGCCAATCTCGTTGTGGCTACACCTTC

D gene: NA
V gene: TRBV7-2
clone size: NA
J gene: TRBJ1-3
CDR3 protein: CASSLIASSGNTIYF
CDR3 DNA: TGTGCCAGCAGCTTAATCGCGAGCTCTGGAAACACCATATATTTT

D gene: NA
V gene: TRBV4-2
clone size: NA
J gene: TRBJ2-3
CDR3 protein: CASSPYPGGTDTQYF
CDR3 DNA: TGTGCCAGCAGCCCCTACCCGGGAGGCACAGATACGCAGTATTTT

D gene: NA
V gene: TRBV9
clone size: NA
J gene: TRBJ2-5
CDR3 protein: CASSGGGHEGTQYF
CDR3 DNA: TGTGCCAGCAGCGGCGGCGGGCATGAGGGGACCCAGTACTTC

D gene: TRBD1
V gene: TRBV24-1
clone size: NA
J gene: TRBJ1-2
CDR3 protein: CATSDPGTANYGYTF
CDR3 DNA: TGTGCCACCAGTGATCCTGGGACAGCTAACTATGGCTACACCTTC

D gene: NA
V gene: TRBV30
clone size: once
J gene: TRBJ1-3
CDR3 protein: CAWEAGAYSGNTIYF
CDR3 DNA: TGTGCCTGGGAGGCGGGGGCTTATTCTGGAAACACCATATATTTT

D gene: TRBD1
V gene: TRBV5-1
clone size: NA
J gene: TRBJ2-7
CDR3 protein: CASRGTGVEQYF
CDR3 DNA: TGCGCCAGCAGGGGGACAGGGGTCGAGCAGTACTTC

D gene: NA
V gene: TRBV6-5
clone size: NA
J gene: TRBJ1-1
CDR3 protein: CASSRTGGTEAFF
CDR3 DNA: TGTGCCAGCAGTCGGACGGGGGGTACTGAAGCTTTCTTT

D gene: NA
V gene: TRBV20-1
clone size: NA
J gene: TRBJ1-1
CDR3 protein: CSASSTGAGVAFF
CDR3 DNA: TGCAGTGCTAGTTCCACGGGGGCCGGGGTAGCTTTCTTT

D gene: NA
V gene: TRBV30
clone size: NA
J gene: TRBJ2-7
CDR3 protein: CAWSVAYEQYF
CDR3 DNA: TGTGCCTGGAGTGTAGCCTACGAGCAGTACTTC